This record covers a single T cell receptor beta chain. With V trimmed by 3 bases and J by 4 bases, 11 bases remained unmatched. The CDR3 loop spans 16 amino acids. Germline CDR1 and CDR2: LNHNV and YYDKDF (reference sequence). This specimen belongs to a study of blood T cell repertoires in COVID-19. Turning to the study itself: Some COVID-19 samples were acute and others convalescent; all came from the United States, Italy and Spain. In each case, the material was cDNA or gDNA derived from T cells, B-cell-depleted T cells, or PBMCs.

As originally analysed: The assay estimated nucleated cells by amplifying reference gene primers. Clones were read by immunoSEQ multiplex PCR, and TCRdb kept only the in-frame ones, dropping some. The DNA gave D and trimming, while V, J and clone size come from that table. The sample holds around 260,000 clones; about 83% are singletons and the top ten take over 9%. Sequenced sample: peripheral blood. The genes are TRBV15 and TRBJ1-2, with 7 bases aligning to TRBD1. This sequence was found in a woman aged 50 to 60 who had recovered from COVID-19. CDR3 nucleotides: TGTGCCACCAGCAGGGCCGGGACAGCTCCAGCCTATGGCTACACCTTC. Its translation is CATSRAGTAPAYGYTF.